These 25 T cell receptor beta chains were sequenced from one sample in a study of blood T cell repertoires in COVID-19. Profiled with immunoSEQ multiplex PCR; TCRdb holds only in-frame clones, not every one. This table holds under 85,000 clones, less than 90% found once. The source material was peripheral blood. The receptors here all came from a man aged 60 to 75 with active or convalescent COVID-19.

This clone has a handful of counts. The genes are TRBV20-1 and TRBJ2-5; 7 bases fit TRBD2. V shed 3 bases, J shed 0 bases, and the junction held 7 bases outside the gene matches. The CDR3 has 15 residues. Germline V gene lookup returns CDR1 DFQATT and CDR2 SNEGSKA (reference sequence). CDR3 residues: CSASPGSGYQETQYF. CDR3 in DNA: TGCAGTGCTAGTCCTGGTAGCGGGTACCAAGAGACCCAGTACTTC.

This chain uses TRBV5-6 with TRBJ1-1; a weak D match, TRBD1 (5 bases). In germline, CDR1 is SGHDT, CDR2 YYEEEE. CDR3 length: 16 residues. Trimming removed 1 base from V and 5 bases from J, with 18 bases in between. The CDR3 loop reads CASSLNRGEVYTEAFF. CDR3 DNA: TGTGCCAGCAGCTTGAATCGGGGGGAAGTTTATACTGAAGCTTTCTTT.

The CDR3 region has the DNA TGTGCCAGCAGCGTATATGGGGGGGCTAACTACAATGAGCAGTTCTTC. This gives the protein CASSVYGGANYNEQFF. The J gene is TRBJ2-1, the V gene TRBV9; possibly TRBD2 for D (7 bases). CDR1 is SGDLS and CDR2 is YYNGEE in the germline V gene. With 1 base removed from V and 3 bases from J, the gap between germline ends came to 14 bases. The CDR3 spans 16 residues.

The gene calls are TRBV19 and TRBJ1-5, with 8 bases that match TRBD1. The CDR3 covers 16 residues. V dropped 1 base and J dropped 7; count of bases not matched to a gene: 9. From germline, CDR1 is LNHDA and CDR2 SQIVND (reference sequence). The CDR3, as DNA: TGTGCCAGTAGTATAGCCCAGAGACAGGGGCGACAGCCCCAGCATTTT. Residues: CASSIAQRQGRQPQHF.

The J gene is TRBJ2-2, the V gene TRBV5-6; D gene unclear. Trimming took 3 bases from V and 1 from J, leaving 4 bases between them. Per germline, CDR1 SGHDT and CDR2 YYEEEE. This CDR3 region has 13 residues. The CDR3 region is CASSSENTGELFF. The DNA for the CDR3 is TGTGCCAGCAGCTCAGAGAACACCGGGGAGCTGTTTTTT.

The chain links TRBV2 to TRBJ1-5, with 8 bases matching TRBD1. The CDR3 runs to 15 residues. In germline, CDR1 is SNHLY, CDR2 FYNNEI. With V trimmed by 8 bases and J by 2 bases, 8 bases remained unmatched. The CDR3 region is CASGLTGVGNQPQHF. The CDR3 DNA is TGTGCCAGCGGCTTGACAGGGGTTGGCAATCAGCCCCAGCATTTT.

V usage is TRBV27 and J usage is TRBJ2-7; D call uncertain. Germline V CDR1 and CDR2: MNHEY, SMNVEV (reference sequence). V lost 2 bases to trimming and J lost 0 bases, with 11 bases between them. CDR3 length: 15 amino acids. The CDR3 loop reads CASSLVAVNSYEQYF. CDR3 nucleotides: TGTGCCAGCAGTTTAGTGGCCGTAAACTCCTACGAGCAGTACTTC.

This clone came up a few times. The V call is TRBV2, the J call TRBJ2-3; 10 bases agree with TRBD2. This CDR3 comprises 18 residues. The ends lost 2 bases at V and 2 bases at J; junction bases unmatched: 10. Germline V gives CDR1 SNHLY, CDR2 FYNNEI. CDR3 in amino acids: CASSERFASGSVTDTQYF. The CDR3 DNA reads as TGTGCCAGCAGTGAAAGGTTTGCTAGCGGGAGCGTCACAGATACGCAGTATTTT.

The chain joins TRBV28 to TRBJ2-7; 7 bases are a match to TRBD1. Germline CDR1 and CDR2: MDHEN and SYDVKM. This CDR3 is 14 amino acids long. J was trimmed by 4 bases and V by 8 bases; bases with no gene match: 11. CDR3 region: CASVSSGTAYEQYF. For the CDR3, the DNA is TGTGCCAGCGTCTCTTCCGGGACAGCTTACGAGCAGTACTTC.

Written as DNA, the CDR3 is TGTGCCAGCTCACCACTCGACAGGGGGAGAGAGACCCAGTACTTC. Protein sequence: CASSPLDRGRETQYF. V gene TRBV18 combines with J gene TRBJ2-5, with 9 bases lining up with TRBD1. CDR1 is KGHSH and CDR2 is LQKENI in the germline V gene. This CDR3 region has 15 residues. Trimming removed 1 base from V and 4 bases from J; junction bases left unmatched: 4.

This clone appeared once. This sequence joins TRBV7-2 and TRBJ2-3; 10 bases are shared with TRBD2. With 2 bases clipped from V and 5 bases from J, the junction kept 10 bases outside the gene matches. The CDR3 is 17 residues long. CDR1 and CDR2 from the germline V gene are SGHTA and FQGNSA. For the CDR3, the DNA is TGTGCCAGCAGCTTAAGGAGCGGGGGGGCCGCAGGAGATACGCAGTATTTT. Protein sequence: CASSLRSGGAAGDTQYF.

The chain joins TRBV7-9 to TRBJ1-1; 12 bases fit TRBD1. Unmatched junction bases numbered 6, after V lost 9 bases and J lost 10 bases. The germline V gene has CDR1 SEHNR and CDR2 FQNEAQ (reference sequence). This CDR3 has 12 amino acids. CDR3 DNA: TGTGCCAGTGTGGGACAGGGGGCAGGAGCTTTCTTT. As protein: CASVGQGAGAFF. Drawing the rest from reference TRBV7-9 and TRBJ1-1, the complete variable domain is DTGVSQNPRHKITKRGQNVTFRCDPISEHNRLYWYRQTLGQGPEFLTYFQNEAQLEKSRLLSDRFSAERPKGSFSTLEIQRTEQGDSAMYLCASVGQGAGAFFGQGTRLTVV.

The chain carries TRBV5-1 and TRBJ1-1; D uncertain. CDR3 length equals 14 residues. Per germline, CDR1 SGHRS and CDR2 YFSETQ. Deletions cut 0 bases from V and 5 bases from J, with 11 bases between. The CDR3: CASSLDSIVTEAFF. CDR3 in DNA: TGCGCCAGCAGCTTGGACTCTATAGTTACTGAAGCTTTCTTT.

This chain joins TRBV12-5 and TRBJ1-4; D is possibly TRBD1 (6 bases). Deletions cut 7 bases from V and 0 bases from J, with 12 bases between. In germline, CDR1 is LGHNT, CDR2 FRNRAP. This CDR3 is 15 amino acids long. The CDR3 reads CASARDIATNEKLFF. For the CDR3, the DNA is TGTGCTAGTGCCCGGGACATTGCAACTAATGAAAAACTGTTTTTT.

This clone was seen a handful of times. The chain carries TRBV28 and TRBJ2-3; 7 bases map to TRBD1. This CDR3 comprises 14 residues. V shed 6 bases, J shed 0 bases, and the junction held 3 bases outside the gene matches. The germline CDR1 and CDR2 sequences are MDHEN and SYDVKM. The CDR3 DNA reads TGTGCCAGCAGGGGGACAGTTAGCACAGATACGCAGTATTTT. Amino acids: CASRGTVSTDTQYF.

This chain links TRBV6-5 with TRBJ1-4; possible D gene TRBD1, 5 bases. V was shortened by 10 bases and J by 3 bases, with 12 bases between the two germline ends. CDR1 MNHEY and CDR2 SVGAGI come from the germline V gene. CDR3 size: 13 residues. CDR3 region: CATQGGANEKLFF. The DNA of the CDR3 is TGTGCCACCCAGGGTGGGGCTAATGAAAAACTGTTTTTT.

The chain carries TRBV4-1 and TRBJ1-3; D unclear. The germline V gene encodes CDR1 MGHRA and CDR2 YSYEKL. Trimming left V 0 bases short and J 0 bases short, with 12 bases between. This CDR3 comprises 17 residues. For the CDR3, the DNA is TGCGCCAGCAGCCAAGATCGGTCTCGGAGCTCTGGAAACACCATATATTTT. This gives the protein CASSQDRSRSSGNTIYF.

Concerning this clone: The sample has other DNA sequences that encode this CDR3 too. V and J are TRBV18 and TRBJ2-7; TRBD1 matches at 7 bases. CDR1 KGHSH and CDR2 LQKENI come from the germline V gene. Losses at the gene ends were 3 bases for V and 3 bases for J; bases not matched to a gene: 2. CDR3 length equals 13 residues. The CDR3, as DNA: TGTGCCAGCTCACCGGGACAGAGCTACGAGCAGTACTTC. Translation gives CASSPGQSYEQYF.

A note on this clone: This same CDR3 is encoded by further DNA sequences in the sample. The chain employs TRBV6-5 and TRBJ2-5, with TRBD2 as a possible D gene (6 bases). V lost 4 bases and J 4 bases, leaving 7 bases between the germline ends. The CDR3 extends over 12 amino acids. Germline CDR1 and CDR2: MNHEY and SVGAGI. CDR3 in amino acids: CASSFGGETQYF. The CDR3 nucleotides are TGTGCCAGCAGTTTCGGGGGAGAGACCCAGTACTTC.

CDR3 sequence (DNA): TGTGCCACCTCTTTTGGGCCCTCTGGAAACACCATATATTTT. This codes for CATSFGPSGNTIYF. This chain links TRBV6-5 with TRBJ1-3; D unresolved. The CDR3 is 14 residues long. Trimming cost V 10 bases and J 0 bases, with 13 bases left between them. Germline assignment: CDR1 MNHEY and CDR2 SVGAGI.

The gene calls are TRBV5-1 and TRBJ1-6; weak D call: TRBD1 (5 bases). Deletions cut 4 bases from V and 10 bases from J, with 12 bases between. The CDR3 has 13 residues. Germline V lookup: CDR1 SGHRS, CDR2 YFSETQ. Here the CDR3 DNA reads TGCGCCAGCAGCCGCAGGGAAGGCTCACCCCTCCACTTT. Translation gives CASSRREGSPLHF. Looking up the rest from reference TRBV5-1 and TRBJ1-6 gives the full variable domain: KAGVTQTPRYLIKTRGQQVTLSCSPISGHRSVSWYQQTPGQGLQFLFEYFSETQRNKGNFPGRFSGRQFSNSRSEMNVSTLELGDSALYLCASSRREGSPLHFGNGTRLTVT.

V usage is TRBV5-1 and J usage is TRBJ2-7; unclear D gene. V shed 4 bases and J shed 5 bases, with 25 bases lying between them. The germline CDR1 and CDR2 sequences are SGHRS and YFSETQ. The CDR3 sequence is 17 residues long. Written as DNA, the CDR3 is TGCGCCAGCAGCCTAAACAGTGCTGACGAAGTGTACCACGAGCAGTACTTC. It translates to CASSLNSADEVYHEQYF.

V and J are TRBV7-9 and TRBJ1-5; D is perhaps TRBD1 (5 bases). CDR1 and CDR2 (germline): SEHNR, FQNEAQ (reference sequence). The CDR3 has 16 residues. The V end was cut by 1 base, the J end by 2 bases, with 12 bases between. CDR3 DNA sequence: TGTGCCAGCAGCTTAGGGGGGGTAGGCGGCAATCAGCCCCAGCATTTT. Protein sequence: CASSLGGVGGNQPQHF. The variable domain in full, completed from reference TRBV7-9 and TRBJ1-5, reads DTGVSQNPRHKITKRGQNVTFRCDPISEHNRLYWYRQTLGQGPEFLTYFQNEAQLEKSRLLSDRFSAERPKGSFSTLEIQRTEQGDSAMYLCASSLGGVGGNQPQHFGDGTRLSIL.

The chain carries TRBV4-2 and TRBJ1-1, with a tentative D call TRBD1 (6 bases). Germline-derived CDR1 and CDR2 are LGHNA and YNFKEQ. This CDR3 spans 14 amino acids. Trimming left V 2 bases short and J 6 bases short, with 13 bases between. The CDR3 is CASSQTLAGAEAFF. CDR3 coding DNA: TGTGCCAGCAGCCAAACCCTCGCAGGGGCTGAAGCTTTCTTT.

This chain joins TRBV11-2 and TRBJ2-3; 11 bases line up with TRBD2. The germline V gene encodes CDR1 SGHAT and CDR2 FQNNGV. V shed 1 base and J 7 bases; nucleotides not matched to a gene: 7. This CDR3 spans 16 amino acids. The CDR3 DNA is TGTGCCAGCAGCTTAGGGATTAGCGGGGGGGCGAATACGCAGTATTTT. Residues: CASSLGISGGANTQYF.